The clone carrying this TCR beta chain occurred a few times. The target antigen is unknown. The source material, RNA transcripts, was used to amplify TCR beta CDR3 regions. First-round RT-PCR of the TCR CDR3 relied on the HTBI primer set. Each CDR3 protein gets one entry after TCRdb re-called the multiplex PCR reads with MiXCR. The table shows more than 300,000 distinct CDR3 sequences, with approximately 15% occurring only once. The data are from a study of T cells in Graves' hyperthyroidism and ophthalmopathy. The study, taken as a whole, reports: Most clonotypes expanded in thyroid above 0.001 were likewise present in blood.

CDR3 length: 13 residues. Germline V CDR1 and CDR2: SGHRS, YFSETQ. V shed 0 bases and J 6 bases; nucleotides not matched to a gene: 2. The sequenced sample consisted of blood. This sequence joins TRBV5-1 and TRBJ2-5, with 7 bases identical to TRBD1. The sequence derives from a woman aged 30 to 39 with Graves' hyperthyroidism. Here the CDR3 DNA reads TGCGCCAGCAGCTTGGAGGGGGCAAAGACCCAGTACTTC. Protein sequence: CASSLEGAKTQYF.